The 27 T cell receptor beta chains reported below all come from one sample, sequenced in a study of blood T cell repertoires in COVID-19. Libraries were prepared by immunoSEQ multiplex PCR; TCRdb keeps only in-frame clonotypes and omits some of them. Counted here are just over 300,000 clones, 87% occurring once; the ten biggest clones make up 2% to 3%. The sequencing sample was made of peripheral blood. These receptors were taken from a young man with active or convalescent COVID-19.

This chain connects TRBV5-5 to TRBJ2-7, with D perhaps TRBD1 (6 bases). From germline, CDR1 is SGHKS and CDR2 YYEKEE (reference sequence). V was cut by 3 bases and J by 3 bases, with 19 bases left in between. This CDR3 has 16 amino acids. The CDR3 protein is CASSSESSGHIYEQYF. The CDR3 region has the DNA TGTGCCAGCAGCTCAGAATCCTCGGGACACATCTACGAGCAGTACTTC.

The chain combines TRBV27 with TRBJ2-1, with 9 bases lining up with TRBD2. The germline CDR1 and CDR2 sequences are MNHEY and SMNVEV (reference sequence). Trimming took 3 bases from V and 6 from J; bases not matched to a gene: 6. The CDR3 runs to 15 residues. The CDR3 region has the DNA TGTGCCAGCAGTTTGACCGGGACTAGCTTCAATGAGCAGTTCTTC. Encoded protein: CASSLTGTSFNEQFF.

This sequence joins TRBV11-2 and TRBJ2-6; 7 nucleotides align to TRBD2. The CDR3 is 16 residues long. Trimming cost V 4 bases and J 4 bases; bases outside gene matches: 7. CDR1 and CDR2 (germline): SGHAT, FQNNGV. CDR3 sequence: CASSSGEGPGANVLTF. In DNA, the CDR3 is TGTGCCAGCAGCTCCGGGGAGGGACCCGGGGCCAACGTCCTGACTTTC.

The J gene is TRBJ1-4, the V gene TRBV27; D might be TRBD1 (6 bases). CDR1 is MNHEY, CDR2 SMNVEV, per germline (reference sequence). This CDR3 contains 15 residues. Trimming took off 3 bases at V and 6 bases at J, with 14 bases between the two ends. The CDR3 DNA follows: TGTGCCAGCAGTTTCCTTAGGGGGGGGGATGAAAAACTGTTTTTT. Residues: CASSFLRGGDEKLFF.

The chain links TRBV10-1 to TRBJ2-2; TRBD1 matches at 9 bases. The CDR3 is 19 amino acids. Germline V lookup: CDR1 WNHNN, CDR2 SYGVQD (reference sequence). With 5 bases clipped from V and 2 bases from J, the junction kept 15 bases outside the gene matches. The CDR3 region has the DNA TGCGCCAGCAGTCCAGGACCCGGGGGGACAGGGCGCAACACCGGGGAGCTGTTTTTT. It specifies CASSPGPGGTGRNTGELFF.

The chain is built from TRBV3-1 (or the pseudogene TRBV3-2) and TRBJ2-2, with 9 bases lining up with TRBD1. V lost 0 bases to trimming and J lost 5 bases; unmatched junction nucleotides: 13. Per germline, CDR1 LGHDT and CDR2 YNNKEL (reference sequence). The CDR3 totals 19 residues. For the CDR3, the DNA is TGTGCCAGCAGCCAAGATCTTACGGGACAGGGTTTATGGACCGGGGAGCTGTTTTTT. It yields the protein CASSQDLTGQGLWTGELFF.

This chain uses TRBV5-1 with TRBJ2-1; 10 bases line up with TRBD2. The junction had 7 bases not matched to a gene; V was cut back by 1 base and J by 9 bases. Per the germline V gene, CDR1 is SGHRS and CDR2 is YFSETQ. The CDR3 is made up of 15 amino acids. CDR3 region: CASSLTSSGSSEQFF. The CDR3 DNA reads as TGCGCCAGCAGCTTGACGTCTAGCGGGAGTTCTGAGCAGTTCTTC.

The chain has TRBV2 and TRBJ1-1; D ambiguous. There are 16 residues in the CDR3. The V end was cut by 2 bases, the J end by 4 bases, with 17 bases between. From germline, CDR1 is SNHLY and CDR2 FYNNEI. DNA of the CDR3: TGTGCCAGCAGTGAACAGGAACCCTCTGTGGGCACTGAAGCTTTCTTT. As protein: CASSEQEPSVGTEAFF.

This rearrangement joins TRBV3-1 (or the pseudogene TRBV3-2) to TRBJ1-6; weak D call: TRBD1 (5 bases). Trimming left V 6 bases short and J 7 bases short, with 10 bases between. This CDR3 contains 13 residues. Germline values: CDR1 LGHDT, CDR2 YNNKEL (reference sequence). The CDR3 spells CASSTRVNSPLHF. The CDR3 DNA reads TGTGCCAGCAGTACCAGGGTGAATTCACCCCTCCACTTT.

The chain is built from TRBV12-3 or TRBV12-4 and TRBJ2-3; D gene ambiguous. The V gene lost 4 bases and the J gene lost 4 bases, with 3 bases spanning the gap. The CDR3 contains 11 residues. As DNA, the CDR3 is TGTGCCAGCAGTTCTGCAGATACGCAGTATTTT. It encodes CASSSADTQYF.

This clone was seen more than once but under ten times. The V gene is TRBV4-1, the J gene TRBJ2-3, with 7 bases that match TRBD2. The germline V gene has CDR1 MGHRA and CDR2 YSYEKL. V shed 4 bases, J shed 0 bases, and the junction held 10 bases outside the gene matches. The CDR3 covers 17 residues. Here the CDR3 DNA reads TGCGCCAGCAGCCCGGCCCCTGGACTAGACAGCACAGATACGCAGTATTTT. This translates into CASSPAPGLDSTDTQYF.

The V gene is TRBV5-1, the J gene TRBJ1-1; D call uncertain. V lost 5 bases, J lost 3 bases, and 14 bases lay in between. The CDR3 has 14 residues. Germline lookup yields CDR1 SGHRS and CDR2 YFSETQ. This chain's CDR3 is CASRFQVLDTEAFF. The CDR3 DNA sequence: TGCGCCAGCAGGTTTCAGGTCTTGGACACTGAAGCTTTCTTT.

The chain joins TRBV6-5 to TRBJ2-2; D not certain. Trimming cost V 6 bases and J 5 bases, with 4 bases left between them. CDR1 is MNHEY, CDR2 SVGAGI, per germline. The CDR3 is 11 residues long. CDR3 residues: CASSRTGELFF. CDR3 sequence (DNA): TGTGCCAGCAGCCGTACCGGGGAGCTGTTTTTT.

The chain uses TRBV19 and TRBJ1-5, with D maybe TRBD1 (5 bases). Germline CDR1 reads LNHDA; CDR2 reads SQIVND (reference sequence). V lost 10 bases, J lost 7 bases, and 20 bases lay in between. There are 14 residues in the CDR3. The CDR3 coding sequence is TGTGCCACGAATATCTGGGGGGGATCACAGCCCCAGCATTTT. Its protein is CATNIWGGSQPQHF.

The chain couples TRBV3-1 (or the pseudogene TRBV3-2) to TRBJ2-7; D not certain. Germline lookup yields CDR1 LGHDT and CDR2 YNNKEL (reference sequence). This CDR3 contains 11 residues. The germline V and J ends were trimmed by 4 bases and 3 bases, with 4 bases remaining between them. DNA for the CDR3: TGTGCCAGCAGCCGCGGCTACGAGCAGTACTTC. Residues: CASSRGYEQYF.

The chain uses TRBV10-1 and TRBJ2-5; TRBD2 aligns across 7 bases. The CDR3 sequence is 15 residues long. Germline CDR1 WNHNN, CDR2 SYGVQD (reference sequence). Trimming took 0 bases from V and 5 from J; bases not matched to a gene: 6. CDR3 region: CASSESTGRDETQYF. DNA of the CDR3: TGCGCCAGCAGTGAGTCGACTGGGAGGGATGAGACCCAGTACTTC.

This clone turned up a few times. The gene calls are TRBV7-9 and TRBJ1-2; D remains unclear. The V end lost 7 bases, the J end lost 6 bases, and 18 bases lay between the germline ends. The CDR3 totals 14 residues. Germline CDR1 is SEHNR and CDR2 is FQNEAQ (reference sequence). CDR3 DNA sequence: TGTGCCAGCATCCCAAGTCATCAAGCCAATGGCTACACCTTC. Translation: CASIPSHQANGYTF.

The chain has TRBV19 and TRBJ2-1; 8 positions match TRBD2. Germline values: CDR1 LNHDA, CDR2 SQIVND (reference sequence). V was pared by 3 bases and J by 8 bases, with 6 bases of the junction left unmatched. The CDR3 is 14 amino acids. CDR3 sequence reads: CASSIGTSRDEQFF. CDR3 bases: TGTGCCAGTAGTATCGGGACTAGTAGGGATGAGCAGTTCTTC. The full variable domain, completed using reference TRBV19 and TRBJ2-1, is DGGITQSPKYLFRKEGQNVTLSCEQNLNHDAMYWYRQDPGQGLRLIYYSQIVNDFQKGDIAEGYSVSREKKESFPLTVTSAQKNPTAFYLCASSIGTSRDEQFFGPGTRLTVL.

The chain combines TRBV2 with TRBJ1-5, with 7 bases identical to TRBD1. With V trimmed by 7 bases and J by 4 bases, 4 bases remained unmatched. Germline CDR1 reads SNHLY; CDR2 reads FYNNEI. The CDR3 runs to 13 residues. CDR3 sequence (DNA): TGTGCCAGCACGGGACAGATAAATCAGCCCCAGCATTTT. Protein sequence: CASTGQINQPQHF. Complete variable domain (other parts from reference TRBV2 and TRBJ1-5): EPEVTQTPSHQVTQMGQEVILRCVPISNHLYFYWYRQILGQKVEFLVSFYNNEISEKSEIFDDQFSVERPDGSNFTLKIRSTKLEDSAMYFCASTGQINQPQHFGDGTRLSIL.

This sequence joins TRBV19 and TRBJ1-2; tentatively, D is TRBD1 (6 bases). Germline assignment: CDR1 LNHDA and CDR2 SQIVND (reference sequence). The CDR3 consists of 13 residues. V was cut by 5 bases and J by 3 bases, with 10 bases left in between. In nucleotides, the CDR3 is TGTGCCAGTAGTCCTAACAGGGACTATGGCTACACCTTC. This sequence encodes CASSPNRDYGYTF. Supplemented by reference TRBV19 and TRBJ1-2, the full variable domain reads DGGITQSPKYLFRKEGQNVTLSCEQNLNHDAMYWYRQDPGQGLRLIYYSQIVNDFQKGDIAEGYSVSREKKESFPLTVTSAQKNPTAFYLCASSPNRDYGYTFGSGTRLTVV.

J is TRBJ2-7 and V is TRBV6-5; 9 bases line up with TRBD1. The CDR3 contains 12 residues. Germline-derived CDR1 and CDR2 are MNHEY and SVGAGI. After removal of 6 bases from V and 12 bases from J, the junction contained 9 bases not matched to a gene. The CDR3 reads CASRILQGAWYF. For the CDR3, the DNA is TGTGCCAGCAGAATATTACAGGGGGCGTGGTACTTC.

V usage is TRBV5-1 and J usage is TRBJ1-2; D gene unclear. The germline gives CDR1 SGHRS, CDR2 YFSETQ. Deletions cut 4 bases from V and 2 bases from J, with 9 bases between. This CDR3 has 13 residues. The DNA of the CDR3 is TGCGCCAGCAGCGTCGACAAGAACTATGGCTACACCTTC. Translating it yields CASSVDKNYGYTF.

This clone has a single count. An end of the junction does not agree with germline; a read error may underlie this. J is TRBJ2-2 and V is TRBV9; 8 bases map to TRBD2. Per the germline V gene, CDR1 is SGDLS and CDR2 is YYNGEE. This CDR3 is 14 amino acids long. The CDR3 region is CAPRPGGATGELFF. The CDR3 DNA is TGCGCCCCCCGGCCGGGGGGGGCCACCGGGGAGCTGTTTTTT.

This clone came up a few times. This rearrangement joins TRBV3-1 (or the pseudogene TRBV3-2) to TRBJ1-6; weak D call: TRBD1 (5 bases). Deletions cut 0 bases from V and 9 bases from J, with 9 bases between. This CDR3 is built from 14 residues. Germline loops: CDR1 LGHDT, CDR2 YNNKEL (reference sequence). The CDR3 here is CASSQDWGGSPLHF. CDR3 bases: TGTGCCAGCAGCCAAGATTGGGGGGGTTCACCCCTCCACTTT.

The V gene is TRBV7-2, the J gene TRBJ2-3, with D possibly being TRBD1 (5 bases). Germline V gives CDR1 SGHTA, CDR2 FQGNSA. Trimming cost V 3 bases and J 0 bases, with 16 bases left between them. The CDR3 contains 17 residues. CDR3 loop: CASSFRASFYSTDTQYF. The DNA of the CDR3 is TGTGCCAGCAGCTTCAGGGCCTCATTTTATAGCACAGATACGCAGTATTTT.

The V and J genes are TRBV9 and TRBJ2-4, with a weak D call TRBD2 (5 bases). Deletions cut 4 bases from V and 0 bases from J, with 8 bases between. CDR3 length: 14 amino acids. In germline, CDR1 is SGDLS, CDR2 YYNGEE. The CDR3 DNA sequence: TGTGCCAGCAGCTCTGGACTAGCCAAAAACATTCAGTACTTC. Protein product: CASSSGLAKNIQYF.

The DNA of the CDR3 is TGCGCCAGCAGCCCTCTGTCGGGACAAACTAATGAAAAACTGTTTTTT. This gives the protein CASSPLSGQTNEKLFF. The chain carries TRBV5-1 and TRBJ1-4, with D maybe TRBD1 (6 bases). This CDR3 contains 16 residues. CDR1 is SGHRS and CDR2 is YFSETQ in the germline V gene. V shed 4 bases and J shed 1 base, with 14 bases lying between them.